This T cell receptor beta chain comes out of a study of CD8+ T cells in alopecia areata. On the study more broadly: Among treated patients, oral tofacitinib was administered at 5 to 10 mg twice daily. Tofacitinib dosing lasted 6 to 18 months, which was then followed by 6 months off drug.

A few counts support this clone. Germline V gene sequence: CDR1 SQVTM, CDR2 ANQGSEA. The CDR3 is 12 amino acids. V lost 6 bases and J 6 bases, leaving 14 bases between the germline ends. In each case, RNA was isolated and then reverse transcribed into cDNA as the sequencing template. Profiled with immunoSEQ multiplex PCR; TCRdb holds only in-frame clones, not every one. The repertoire holds fewer than 150,000 clones, with 30% to 40% as singletons. The chain links TRBV29-1 to TRBJ1-1, with D perhaps TRBD1 (6 bases). Sequenced material: CD4+ T cells sorted from blood. This TCR was recovered from a human donor with alopecia areata. CDR3: CSVKTGRAEAFF. DNA of the CDR3: TGCAGCGTCAAGACAGGACGGGCTGAAGCTTTCTTT.